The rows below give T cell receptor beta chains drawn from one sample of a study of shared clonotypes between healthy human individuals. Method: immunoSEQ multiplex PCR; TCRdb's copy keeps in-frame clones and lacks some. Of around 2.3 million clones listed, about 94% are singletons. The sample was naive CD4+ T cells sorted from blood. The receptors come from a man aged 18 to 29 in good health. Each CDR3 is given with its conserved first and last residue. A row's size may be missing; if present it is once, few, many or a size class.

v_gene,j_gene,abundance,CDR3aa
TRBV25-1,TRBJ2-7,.,CASSRQGVSYEQYF
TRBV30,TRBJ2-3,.,CAWSVGLASDTQYF
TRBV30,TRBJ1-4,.,CAGGTGDLATNEKLFF
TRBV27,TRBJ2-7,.,CASSLSVYEGQYF
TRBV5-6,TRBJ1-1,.,CASSLVSAGGTEAFF
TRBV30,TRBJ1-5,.,CAWSRGGGLSNQPQHF
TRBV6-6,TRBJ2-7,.,CASSSPGGPSYEQYF
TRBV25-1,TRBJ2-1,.,CASSPGGGGTYNEQFF
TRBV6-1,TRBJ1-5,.,CASSDLGVSNQPQHF
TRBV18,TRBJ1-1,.,CASSPRELNTEAFF
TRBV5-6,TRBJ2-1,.,CASSLGAAAPNNEQFF
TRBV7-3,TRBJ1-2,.,CASSLRQGGTLHYGYTF
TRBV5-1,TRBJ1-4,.,CASNSGQAANEKLFF
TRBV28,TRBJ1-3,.,CASSLSGSFSGNTIYF
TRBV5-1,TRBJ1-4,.,CASSSAGTANEKLFF
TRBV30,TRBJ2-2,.,CASQGTGELFF
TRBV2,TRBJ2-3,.,CASKGLYLTDTQYF
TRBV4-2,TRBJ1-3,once,CASSHPETGGESGNTIYF
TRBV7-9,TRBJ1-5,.,CASSLTGLRQPQHF
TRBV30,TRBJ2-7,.,CAWSVIGGLYEQYF
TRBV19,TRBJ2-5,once,CASSMGGVFQETQYF
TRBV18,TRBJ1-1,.,CASSPGGGGTEAFF
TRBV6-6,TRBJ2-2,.,CASSNPGGATGELFF
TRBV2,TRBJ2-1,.,CASSEPGLAYNEQFF
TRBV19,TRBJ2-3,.,CASGSSVDTQYF
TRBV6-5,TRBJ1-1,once,CASSYQGKNTEAFF
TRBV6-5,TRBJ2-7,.,CASSTRQYEQYF
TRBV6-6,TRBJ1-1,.,CASSPGTGTAEAFF
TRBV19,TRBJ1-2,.,CASSSYRENYGYTF
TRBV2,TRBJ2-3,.,CASSEWRQGARTDTQYF
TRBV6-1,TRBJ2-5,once,CASRLVLLRETQYF
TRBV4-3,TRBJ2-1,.,CASSQEFGSSYNEQFF
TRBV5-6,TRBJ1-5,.,CASSLKVGTSNQPQHF
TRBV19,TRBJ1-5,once,CASTPRTGWLSNQPQHF
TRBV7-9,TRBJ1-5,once,CASSPISTGSGNQPQHF
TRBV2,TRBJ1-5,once,CASSRGENRVGRPQHF
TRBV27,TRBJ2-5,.,CASSLQGGWETQYF
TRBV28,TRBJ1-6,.,CASSFRPAETPLHF
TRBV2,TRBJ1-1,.,CATYLSQTTEAFF
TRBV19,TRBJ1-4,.,CASSIVGNSAEKLFF
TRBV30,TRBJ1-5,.,CAWSYSSNQPQHF
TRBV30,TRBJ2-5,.,CAWAQEVIETQYF
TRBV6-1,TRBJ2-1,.,CASSGTSGYNEQFF
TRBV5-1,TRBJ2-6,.,CASSFYPQGDSGANVLTF
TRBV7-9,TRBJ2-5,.,CASSFSGGYQETQYF
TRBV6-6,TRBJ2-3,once,CASSDSGTSTDTQYF
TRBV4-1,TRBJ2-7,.,CASSQEEGVGEQYF